The 20 T cell receptor beta chains below come from one sample, sequenced in a study of T cell responses to AZD1222 COVID-19 vaccine. Sequencing was performed with immunoSEQ multiplex PCR; in TCRdb, only in-frame clones are kept and a portion is missing. The sample includes fewer than 200,000 clones, 90% to 95% of them seen just once. The sequencing here drew on peripheral blood, taken on day 0 of AZD1222 vaccination. Receptor source: an adult in good health.

The J gene is TRBJ2-5, the V gene TRBV5-1, with D tentatively TRBD1 (5 bases). The germline V gene encodes CDR1 SGHRS and CDR2 YFSETQ. Trimming took off 1 base at V and 1 base at J, with 11 bases between the two ends. The CDR3 sequence is 15 residues long. Here the CDR3 reads CASSLFSGFQETQYF. CDR3 DNA sequence: TGCGCCAGCAGCTTGTTTTCAGGGTTCCAAGAGACCCAGTACTTC.

The rearrangement links TRBV19 to TRBJ1-5; D is perhaps TRBD1 (5 bases). Per the germline V gene, CDR1 is LNHDA and CDR2 is SQIVND (reference sequence). Deletions cut 0 bases from V and 5 bases from J, with 8 bases between. The CDR3 has 14 residues. DNA of the CDR3: TGTGCCAGTAGTATAGAAAGCAGGGATCAGCCCCAGCATTTT. Its protein is CASSIESRDQPQHF.

This chain uses TRBV7-8 with TRBJ2-2; D may be TRBD1 or TRBD2 (5 bases each). The CDR3 is 17 residues long. V lost 2 bases to trimming and J lost 2 bases, with 15 bases between them. In germline, CDR1 is SGHVS, CDR2 FQNEAQ. CDR3 amino acids: CASSLLGPGSNTGELFF. As DNA, the CDR3 is TGTGCCAGCAGCTTACTGGGGCCGGGATCTAACACCGGGGAGCTGTTTTTT.

The rearrangement uses TRBV19 and TRBJ1-1; D may be TRBD1 (6 bases). The CDR3 has 13 amino acids. Germline CDR1 reads LNHDA; CDR2 reads SQIVND (reference sequence). V was pared by 8 bases and J by 5 bases, with 15 bases between. The CDR3 here is CASSTGSWTEAFF. DNA for the CDR3: TGTGCCAGTTCAACAGGGAGTTGGACTGAAGCTTTCTTT.

V gene TRBV5-5 combines with J gene TRBJ1-5; weak D call: TRBD1 (6 bases). The germline V gene has CDR1 SGHKS and CDR2 YYEKEE (reference sequence). V shed 4 bases and J shed 4 bases, with 15 bases lying between them. The length of the CDR3 is 15 residues. The CDR3 coding sequence is TGTGCCAGCAGCCAGGGGACGGTCGATAATCAGCCCCAGCATTTT. Translating it yields CASSQGTVDNQPQHF.

The gene calls are TRBV4-3 and TRBJ1-2, with a tentative D call TRBD1 (5 bases). CDR3 length: 16 amino acids. CDR1 and CDR2 from the germline V gene are LGHNA and YSLEER. V was clipped by 4 bases and J by 8 bases, with 23 bases between them. CDR3 sequence: CASSPVPGTAVGGYTF. The CDR3, as DNA: TGCGCCAGCAGCCCGGTCCCGGGGACGGCAGTTGGGGGCTACACCTTC.

The chain employs TRBV30 and TRBJ1-2; 7 bases match TRBD1. The CDR3 extends over 14 amino acids. With 3 bases clipped from V and 2 bases from J, the junction kept 6 bases outside the gene matches. The V gene's germline CDR1 is GTSNPN and CDR2 SVGIG (reference sequence). The CDR3 reads CAWSVGTVNYGYTF. The CDR3 DNA is TGTGCCTGGAGCGTCGGGACAGTGAACTATGGCTACACCTTC.

The rearrangement joins TRBV28 to TRBJ1-6; D call uncertain. V shed 8 bases and J shed 14 bases, with 16 bases lying between them. CDR3 length: 12 residues. Germline-derived CDR1 and CDR2 are MDHEN and SYDVKM. The CDR3 spells CASCVNDGALHF. The CDR3 DNA reads as TGTGCCAGCTGCGTAAACGATGGGGCCCTCCACTTT.

This rearrangement joins TRBV11-3 to TRBJ2-1; TRBD1 might be the D (6 bases). Germline CDR1 and CDR2: SGHNT and YENEEA. The CDR3 length is 13 residues. Trimming took 2 bases from V and 8 from J, leaving 10 bases between them. The CDR3, as DNA: TGTGCCAGCAGCTTACAGGGGCGGGATGAGCAGTTCTTC. It translates to CASSLQGRDEQFF.

The V call is TRBV18, the J call TRBJ2-1; TRBD2 agrees at 7 bases. Germline CDR1 and CDR2: KGHSH and LQKENI. J was trimmed by 9 bases and V by 5 bases; bases with no gene match: 16. The CDR3 loop spans 16 amino acids. Here the CDR3 DNA reads TGTGCCAGCTCATCAGGAGGGACTATTAGCGTTGGTGAGCAGTTCTTC. Translating gives CASSSGGTISVGEQFF.

The gene calls are TRBV29-1 and TRBJ1-2; 10 bases are a match to TRBD1. Germline V lookup: CDR1 SQVTM, CDR2 ANQGSEA. The V and J ends lost 6 bases and 10 bases, in that order; junction bases with no gene match: 8. This CDR3 contains 12 residues. The CDR3, as DNA: TGCAGCGTCCATCGGACAGGGGGTAACTACACCTTC. Protein product: CSVHRTGGNYTF.

The J gene is TRBJ2-1, the V gene TRBV2; 9 bases match TRBD2. This CDR3 spans 13 amino acids. The junction had 1 base not matched to a gene; V was cut back by 6 bases and J by 4 bases. Per the germline V gene, CDR1 is SNHLY and CDR2 is FYNNEI. This CDR3 reads CASRGLAYNEQFF. Written as DNA, the CDR3 is TGTGCCAGCAGAGGACTAGCGTACAATGAGCAGTTCTTC.

V usage is TRBV5-4 and J usage is TRBJ1-2, with D perhaps TRBD1 (6 bases). This CDR3 has 13 amino acids. V shed 4 bases and J shed 10 bases, with 17 bases lying between them. The germline gives CDR1 SGHNT, CDR2 YYREEE (reference sequence). CDR3 amino acids: CASSLWGGHHYTF. The CDR3 coding sequence is TGTGCCAGCAGCCTCTGGGGGGGACACCACTACACCTTC.

V and J are TRBV28 and TRBJ1-5; D ambiguous. Germline CDR1 MDHEN, CDR2 SYDVKM. V dropped 8 bases and J dropped 3 bases, with 8 bases sitting between them. This CDR3 spans 12 amino acids. This CDR3 is CASLSPNQPQHF. The CDR3, as DNA: TGTGCCAGCTTATCTCCCAATCAGCCCCAGCATTTT.

This chain links TRBV6-2 or TRBV6-3 with TRBJ1-1; D is unresolved. CDR1 and CDR2 (germline): MNHEY, SVGEGT. V dropped 6 bases and J dropped 1 base, with 9 bases sitting between them. The CDR3 runs to 13 residues. The CDR3 DNA reads as TGTGCCAGCAGCCTGCGAGAGAACACTGAAGCTTTCTTT. This encodes CASSLRENTEAFF.

This sequence joins TRBV11-3 and TRBJ2-2; possibly TRBD1 for D (6 bases). The CDR3 spans 15 residues. V lost 4 bases, J lost 6 bases, and 15 bases lay in between. CDR1 and CDR2 from the germline V gene are SGHNT and YENEEA. As DNA, the CDR3 is TGTGCCAGCAGCTCCGAACAGGGTAGAGCCGGGGAGCTGTTTTTT. Translated: CASSSEQGRAGELFF. Together with reference TRBV11-3 and TRBJ2-2, the CDR3 gives the full variable domain: EAGVVQSPRYKIIEKKQPVAFWCNPISGHNTLYWYLQNLGQGPELLIRYENEEAVDDSQLPKDRFSAERLKGVDSTLKIQPAELGDSAVYLCASSSEQGRAGELFFGEGSRLTVL.

CDR3 sequence reads: CASSLQGIPPDTDTQYF. CDR3 bases: TGTGCCAGCAGTTTACAAGGGATACCCCCCGACACAGATACGCAGTATTTT. This chain links TRBV27 with TRBJ2-3; D remains unclear. The CDR3 has 17 residues. The germline gives CDR1 MNHEY, CDR2 SMNVEV (reference sequence). V shed 2 bases and J shed 2 bases, with 17 bases lying between them.

The chain is built from TRBV7-2 and TRBJ1-5, with 7 bases lining up with TRBD1. V dropped 1 base and J dropped 0; count of bases not matched to a gene: 6. Germline V lookup: CDR1 SGHTA, CDR2 FQGNSA. The CDR3 has 17 amino acids. CDR3 DNA: TGTGCCAGCAGCTTAGTAGGGACAGAGTATAGCAATCAGCCCCAGCATTTT. Translating it yields CASSLVGTEYSNQPQHF.

This clone was detected a few times. The genes are TRBV6-1 and TRBJ2-6; maybe TRBD2 (5 bases). Germline CDR1 MNHNS, CDR2 SASEGT. There are 16 residues in the CDR3. The V end lost 4 bases, the J end lost 1 base, and 11 bases lay between the germline ends. CDR3 in DNA: TGTGCCAGCAGTGCCAGCCCGGGATCTGGGGCCAACGTCCTGACTTTC. Translating it yields CASSASPGSGANVLTF.

The rearrangement joins TRBV5-1 to TRBJ2-3; TRBD2 matches 8 bases. J was trimmed by 3 bases and V by 4 bases; bases with no gene match: 10. This CDR3 is built from 16 residues. Per germline, CDR1 SGHRS and CDR2 YFSETQ. CDR3 sequence: CASSLRGLAGTDTQYF. In nucleotides, the CDR3 is TGCGCCAGCAGCCTCAGAGGGCTAGCGGGTACAGATACGCAGTATTTT.